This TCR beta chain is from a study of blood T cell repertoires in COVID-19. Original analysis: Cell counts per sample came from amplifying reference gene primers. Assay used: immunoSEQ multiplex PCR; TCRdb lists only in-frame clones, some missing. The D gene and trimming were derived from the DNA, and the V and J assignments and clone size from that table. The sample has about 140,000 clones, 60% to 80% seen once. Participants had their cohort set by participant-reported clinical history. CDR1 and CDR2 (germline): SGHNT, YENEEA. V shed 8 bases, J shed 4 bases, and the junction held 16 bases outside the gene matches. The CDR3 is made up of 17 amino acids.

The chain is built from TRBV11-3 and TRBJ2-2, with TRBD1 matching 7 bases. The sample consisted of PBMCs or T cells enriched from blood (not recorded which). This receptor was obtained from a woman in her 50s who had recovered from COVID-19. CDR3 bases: TGTGCCAGCCGCTGTTCTGGGGAGACAGGGTGCACCGGGGAGCTGTTTTTT. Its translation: CASRCSGETGCTGELFF.